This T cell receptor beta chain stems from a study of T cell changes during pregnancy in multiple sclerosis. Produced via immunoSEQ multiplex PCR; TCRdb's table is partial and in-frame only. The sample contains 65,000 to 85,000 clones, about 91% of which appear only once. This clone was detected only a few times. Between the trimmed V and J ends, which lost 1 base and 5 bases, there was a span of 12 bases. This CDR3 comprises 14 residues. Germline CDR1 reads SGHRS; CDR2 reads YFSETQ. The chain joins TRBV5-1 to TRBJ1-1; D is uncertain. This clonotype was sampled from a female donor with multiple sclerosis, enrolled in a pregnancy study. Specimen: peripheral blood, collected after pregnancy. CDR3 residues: CASSLSSGDTEAFF. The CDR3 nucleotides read TGCGCCAGCAGCTTGTCGTCAGGTGATACTGAAGCTTTCTTT.